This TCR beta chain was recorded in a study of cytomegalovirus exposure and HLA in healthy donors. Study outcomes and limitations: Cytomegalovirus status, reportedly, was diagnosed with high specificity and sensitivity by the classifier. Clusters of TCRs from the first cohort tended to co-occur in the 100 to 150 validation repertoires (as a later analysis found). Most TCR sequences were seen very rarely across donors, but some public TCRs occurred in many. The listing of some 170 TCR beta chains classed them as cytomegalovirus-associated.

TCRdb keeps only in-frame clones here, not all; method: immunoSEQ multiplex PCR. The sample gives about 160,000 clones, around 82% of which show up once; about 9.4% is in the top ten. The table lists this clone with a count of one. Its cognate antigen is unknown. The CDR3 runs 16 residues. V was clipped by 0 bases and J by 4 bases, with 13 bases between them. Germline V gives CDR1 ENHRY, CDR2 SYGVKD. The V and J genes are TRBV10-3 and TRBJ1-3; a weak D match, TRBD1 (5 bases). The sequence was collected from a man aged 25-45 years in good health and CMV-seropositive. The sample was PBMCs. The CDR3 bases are TGTGCCATCAGTGAGTCGCCAGGGCGGACAGGAAACACCATATATTTT. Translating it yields CAISESPGRTGNTIYF.